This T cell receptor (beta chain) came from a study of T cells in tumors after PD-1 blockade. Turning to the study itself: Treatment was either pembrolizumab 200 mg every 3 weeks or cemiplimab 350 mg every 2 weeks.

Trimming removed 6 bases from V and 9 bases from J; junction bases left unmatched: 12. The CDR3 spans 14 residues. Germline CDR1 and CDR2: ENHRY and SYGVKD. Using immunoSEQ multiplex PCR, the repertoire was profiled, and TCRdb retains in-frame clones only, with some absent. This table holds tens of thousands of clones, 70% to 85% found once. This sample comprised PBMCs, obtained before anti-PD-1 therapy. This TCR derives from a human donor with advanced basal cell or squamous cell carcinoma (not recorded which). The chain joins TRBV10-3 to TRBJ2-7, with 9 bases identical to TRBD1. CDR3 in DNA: TGTGCCATCAGGTCAGGGACAGGGCCTGACGGGCAGTACTTC. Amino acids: CAIRSGTGPDGQYF.